The 15 T cell receptor beta chains given below trace back to one sample, sequenced in a study of blood T cells in healthy people across ages. Alongside a J-beta primer mix, a sample-barcoded 5' primer served in a second PCR lasting about 7 to 12 cycles. TCRdb itself ran the 5' RACE reads through MiXCR, one entry per CDR3 protein. The sample shows approximately 900,000 distinct CDR3 sequences, around 46% of them seen only once. Sequenced sample: blood. The receptors originated from a man in his thirties or forties in good health.

This rearrangement joins TRBV7-2 to TRBJ1-2; 7 bases fit TRBD1. The CDR3 runs to 16 residues. The germline CDR1 and CDR2 sequences are SGHTA and FQGNSA. Losses at the gene ends were 2 bases for V and 6 bases for J; bases not matched to a gene: 12. The CDR3: CASSLFSATGSDGYTF. The CDR3 DNA reads TGTGCCAGCAGCTTATTTTCTGCGACAGGGTCGGATGGCTACACCTTC.

The gene calls are TRBV3-1 and TRBJ2-7, with D possibly being TRBD2 (6 bases). The length of the CDR3 is 15 residues. CDR1 and CDR2 (germline): LGHDT, YNNKEL (reference sequence). V was shortened by 4 bases and J by 2 bases, with 15 bases between the two germline ends. For the CDR3, the DNA is TGTGCCAGCAGCCCGAGAGGAGGGCTTACCTACGAGCAGTACTTC. This translates into CASSPRGGLTYEQYF.

This clonotype was detected ten times or more. The chain is built from TRBV5-1 and TRBJ1-4; tentative D call: TRBD1 (6 bases). This CDR3 has 14 residues. Looked up from germline, CDR1 is SGHRS and CDR2 is YFSETQ. V lost 4 bases and J lost 7, with 14 bases in between. CDR3 nucleotides: TGCGCCAGCAGCGATCGGACAGAGGCTGAAAAACTGTTTTTT. Translated, it gives CASSDRTEAEKLFF.

Comments on this clonotype: A much larger clone differs from this one at a single base, so this may be a read error. The V and J genes are TRBV28 and TRBJ2-5; D gene ambiguous. The CDR3 extends over 12 amino acids. Germline V CDR1 and CDR2: MDHEN, SYDVKM. CDR3 region: CTSSLLGLEQYF. CDR3 DNA: TGTACCAGCAGTTTACTGGGATTGGAGCAGTACTTC.

The rearrangement uses TRBV28 and TRBJ1-2; 10 nucleotides agree with TRBD1. Germline trimming cut 3 bases from V and 4 bases from J; bases unmatched to any gene: 8. CDR1 is MDHEN and CDR2 is SYDVKM in the germline V gene. This CDR3 region has 16 residues. CDR3 nucleotides: TGTGCCAGCAGTTTCGACCGGACAGGGGGTTTCTATGGCTACACCTTC. It yields the protein CASSFDRTGGFYGYTF.

The chain joins TRBV5-1 to TRBJ2-5; 9 bases agree with TRBD1. After removal of 4 bases from V and 11 bases from J, the junction contained 12 bases not matched to a gene. The germline gives CDR1 SGHRS, CDR2 YFSETQ. This CDR3 comprises 14 residues. The CDR3 nucleotides read TGCGCCAGCAGCATACGGACAGGGGTGGCTGAGCAGTACTTC. Protein sequence: CASSIRTGVAEQYF.

The gene calls are TRBV5-1 and TRBJ2-3; the match to TRBD1 covers 8 bases. V shed 5 bases, J shed 6 bases, and the junction held 14 bases outside the gene matches. The CDR3 covers 16 residues. The germline gives CDR1 SGHRS, CDR2 YFSETQ. CDR3 sequence (DNA): TGCGCCAGCAGACGGACAGGGACAGACGCGAGGGATACGCAGTATTTT. This codes for CASRRTGTDARDTQYF.

The V call is TRBV12-3 or TRBV12-4, the J call TRBJ2-7, with a weak D call TRBD1 (6 bases). The CDR3 extends over 14 amino acids. The V and J ends lost 6 bases and 6 bases respectively, with 18 bases between them. As DNA, the CDR3 is TGTGCCAGCAGCATAAACCCAGGGGTGGGCGAGCAGTACTTC. Translating it yields CASSINPGVGEQYF.

The chain joins TRBV4-2 to TRBJ1-5; D perhaps matches TRBD1 (5 bases). V was clipped by 4 bases and J by 0 bases, with 19 bases between them. Germline V CDR1 and CDR2: LGHNA, YNFKEQ. CDR3 length equals 18 residues. The CDR3 reads CASSPRGSGGYSNQPQHF. In DNA form, the CDR3 reads TGTGCCAGCAGCCCCAGAGGGTCCGGGGGGTATAGCAATCAGCCCCAGCATTTT.

In its sample, this clonotype was seen many times. The chain is built from TRBV12-3 or TRBV12-4 and TRBJ2-3; TRBD2 is a possible D gene (5 bases). Trimming shortened V by 6 bases and J by 8 bases, and 21 bases separated the two germline ends. The CDR3 sequence is 15 residues long. DNA for the CDR3: TGTGCCAGCAGGTTCTTTTCGGGAACGACAAGTACGCAGTATTTT. Protein: CASRFFSGTTSTQYF.

Points on this clonotype: Mismatch with germline at one junction end may stem from a read error. V gene TRBV9 combines with J gene TRBJ1-2; D unresolved. The CDR3 consists of 17 residues. Germline V gene data show CDR1 as SGDLS and CDR2 as YYNGEE. The CDR3 region has the DNA TGTGTCAGCAGCGCCCACATGCAAGGAACGCCTAACTATGGCTACACCTTC. Amino acid sequence: CVSSAHMQGTPNYGYTF.

The chain carries TRBV27 and TRBJ1-5; 7 bases match TRBD1. The CDR3 has 14 residues. The V and J ends lost 3 bases and 5 bases, in that order; junction bases with no gene match: 4. The V gene's germline CDR1 is MNHEY and CDR2 SMNVEV (reference sequence). CDR3 in DNA: TGTGCCAGCAGTTTTGGCACAGGGGATCAGCCCCAGCATTTT. The encoded protein is CASSFGTGDQPQHF.

This clonotype was counted at least ten times. The chain carries TRBV20-1 and TRBJ2-4; no reliable D call. CDR3 size: 16 residues. Germline loops: CDR1 DFQATT, CDR2 SNEGSKA (reference sequence). The ends were cut back, 6 bases at V and 0 bases at J, with 18 bases in the middle. The CDR3 region has the DNA TGCAGTGCGATTTCAATCTCGGCTTTAGCCAAAAACATTCAGTACTTC. It encodes CSAISISALAKNIQYF.

CDR3 sequence (DNA): TGTGCCATCACCACCGGGACTATGGTTACAGATACGCAGTATTTT. The encoded protein is CAITTGTMVTDTQYF. V and J are TRBV10-3 and TRBJ2-3, with 7 bases that match TRBD2. The CDR3 is 15 residues long. The germline CDR1 and CDR2 sequences are ENHRY and SYGVKD. With 7 bases clipped from V and 3 bases from J, the junction kept 10 bases outside the gene matches.

Remarks on this clonotype: A much larger clone differs by one base, so this may be a read error. V is TRBV4-2 and J is TRBJ1-6, with D unresolved. Trimming removed 0 bases at V and 5 bases at J, with 2 bases between. This CDR3 has 13 amino acids. The germline V gene encodes CDR1 LGHNA and CDR2 YNFKEQ. The CDR3 region has the DNA TGTGCCAGCAGCCAAGACAATAATTCACCCCTCCACTTT. This translates into CASSQDNNSPLHF.